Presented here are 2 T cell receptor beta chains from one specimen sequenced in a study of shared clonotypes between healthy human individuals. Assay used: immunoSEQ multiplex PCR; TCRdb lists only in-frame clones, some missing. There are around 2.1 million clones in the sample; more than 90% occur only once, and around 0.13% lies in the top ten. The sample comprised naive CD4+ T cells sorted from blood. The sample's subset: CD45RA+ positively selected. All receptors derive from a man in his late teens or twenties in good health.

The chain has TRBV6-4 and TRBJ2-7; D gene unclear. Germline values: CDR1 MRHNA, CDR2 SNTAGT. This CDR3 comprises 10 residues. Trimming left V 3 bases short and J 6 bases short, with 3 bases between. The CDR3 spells CASSEGEQYF. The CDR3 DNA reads TGTGCCAGCAGTGAAGGCGAGCAGTACTTC.

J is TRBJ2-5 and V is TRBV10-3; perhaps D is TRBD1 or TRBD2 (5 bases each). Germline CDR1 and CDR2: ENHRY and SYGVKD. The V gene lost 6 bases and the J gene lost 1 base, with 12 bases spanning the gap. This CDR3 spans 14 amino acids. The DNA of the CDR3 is TGTGCCATCAGGGACGGGGACGGCCAAGAGACCCAGTACTTC. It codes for CAIRDGDGQETQYF.